This T cell receptor (beta chain) was captured by sequencing in a study of T cell responses to AZD1222 COVID-19 vaccine. Study-level findings and limits: Baseline serostatus was positive in only a handful of AZD1222 recipients. Repertoires in all cases were sampled only once the peak T cell response had passed. Two AZD1222 administrations were followed by greater Spike-specific TCR breadth and depth. The donor group comprised mostly white British people and more females; the analysis possibly underestimated clonal diversity.

This CDR3 region has 14 residues. The V end was cut by 5 bases, the J end by 4 bases, with 14 bases between. The germline gives CDR1 MDHEN, CDR2 SYDVKM. Concerning this clone: Its antigen is currently unknown.

Method: immunoSEQ multiplex PCR; TCRdb's copy keeps in-frame clones and lacks some. The sample lists roughly 130,000 clones, around 87% occurring once. The material sequenced was peripheral blood, taken on day 0 of AZD1222 vaccination. This TCR was recovered from an adult in good health. V usage is TRBV28 and J usage is TRBJ1-2, with D uncertain. CDR3 sequence: CASSLTGLFYGYTF. The CDR3 DNA reads as TGTGCCAGCAGTCTCACCGGGCTTTTCTATGGCTACACCTTC.